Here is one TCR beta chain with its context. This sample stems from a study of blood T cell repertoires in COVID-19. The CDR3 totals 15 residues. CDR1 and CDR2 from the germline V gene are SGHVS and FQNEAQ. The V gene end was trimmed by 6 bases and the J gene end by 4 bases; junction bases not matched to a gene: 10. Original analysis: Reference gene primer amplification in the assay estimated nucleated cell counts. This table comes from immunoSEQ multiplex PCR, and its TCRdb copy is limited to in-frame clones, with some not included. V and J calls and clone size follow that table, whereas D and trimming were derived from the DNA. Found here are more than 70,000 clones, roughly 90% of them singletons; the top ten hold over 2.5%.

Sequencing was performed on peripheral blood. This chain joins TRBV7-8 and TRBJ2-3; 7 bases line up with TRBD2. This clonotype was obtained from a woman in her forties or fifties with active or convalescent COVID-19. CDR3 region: CASRPPGGSADTQYF. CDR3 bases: TGTGCCAGCAGACCCCCGGGGGGTAGCGCAGATACGCAGTATTTT.